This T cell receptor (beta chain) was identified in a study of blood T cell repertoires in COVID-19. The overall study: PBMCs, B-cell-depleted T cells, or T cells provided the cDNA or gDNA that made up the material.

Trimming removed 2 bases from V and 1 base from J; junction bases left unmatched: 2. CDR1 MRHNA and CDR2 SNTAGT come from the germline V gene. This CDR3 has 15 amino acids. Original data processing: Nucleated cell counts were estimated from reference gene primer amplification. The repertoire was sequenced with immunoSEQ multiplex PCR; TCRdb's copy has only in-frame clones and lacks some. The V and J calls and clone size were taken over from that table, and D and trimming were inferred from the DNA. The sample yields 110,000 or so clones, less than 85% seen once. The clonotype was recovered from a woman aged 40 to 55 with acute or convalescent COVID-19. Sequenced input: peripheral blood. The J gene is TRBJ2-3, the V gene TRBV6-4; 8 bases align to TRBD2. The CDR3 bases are TGTGCCAGCAGTGACGGGCGGGGGGGCACAGATACGCAGTATTTT. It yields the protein CASSDGRGGTDTQYF.